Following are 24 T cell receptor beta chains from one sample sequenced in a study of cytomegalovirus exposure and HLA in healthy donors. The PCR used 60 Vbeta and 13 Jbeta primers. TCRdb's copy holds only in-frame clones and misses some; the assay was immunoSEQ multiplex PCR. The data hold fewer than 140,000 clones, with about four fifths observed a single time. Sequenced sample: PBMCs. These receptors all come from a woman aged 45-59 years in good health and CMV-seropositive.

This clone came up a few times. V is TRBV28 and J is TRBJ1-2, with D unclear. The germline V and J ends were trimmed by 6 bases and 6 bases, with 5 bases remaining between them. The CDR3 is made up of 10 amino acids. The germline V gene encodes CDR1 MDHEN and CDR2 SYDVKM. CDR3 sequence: CASRFDGYTF. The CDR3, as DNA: TGTGCCAGCAGGTTCGATGGCTACACCTTC.

CDR3 nucleotide sequence: TGTGCCACCAGCAGTGGGTGGTTGACAGAGAGCTCCTACAATGAGCAGTTCTTC. Encoded protein: CATSSGWLTESSYNEQFF. J is TRBJ2-1 and V is TRBV15; D is perhaps TRBD1 (5 bases). V gave up 3 bases and J gave up 0 bases, with 18 bases separating them. This CDR3 spans 18 amino acids. Germline lookup yields CDR1 LNHNV and CDR2 YYDKDF (reference sequence).

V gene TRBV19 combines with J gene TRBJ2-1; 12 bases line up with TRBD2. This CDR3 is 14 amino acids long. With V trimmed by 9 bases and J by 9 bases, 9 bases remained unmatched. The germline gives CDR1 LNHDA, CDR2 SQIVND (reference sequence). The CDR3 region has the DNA TGTGCCAGCCAGCTAGCGGGGGGGCTAGGTGAGCAGTTCTTC. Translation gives CASQLAGGLGEQFF.

The CDR3 here is CASSFPGSQLHHEQFF. For the CDR3, the DNA is TGTGCCAGCAGCTTCCCGGGTTCCCAATTACACCATGAGCAGTTCTTC. V is TRBV7-2 and J is TRBJ2-1; D unclear. V dropped 3 bases and J dropped 8 bases, with 20 bases sitting between them. This CDR3 comprises 16 residues. Germline V lookup: CDR1 SGHTA, CDR2 FQGNSA.

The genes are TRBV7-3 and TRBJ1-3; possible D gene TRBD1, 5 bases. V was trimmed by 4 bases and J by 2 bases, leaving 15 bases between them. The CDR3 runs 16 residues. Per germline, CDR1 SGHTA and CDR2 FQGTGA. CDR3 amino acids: CASSSGGGRPGNTIYF. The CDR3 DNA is TGTGCCAGCAGCTCGGGGGGTGGGAGGCCTGGAAACACCATATATTTT. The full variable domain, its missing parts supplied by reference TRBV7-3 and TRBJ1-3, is GAGVSQTPSNKVTEKGKYVELRCDPISGHTALYWYRQSLGQGPEFLIYFQGTGAADDSGLPNDRFFAVRPEGSVSTLKIQRTERGDSAVYLCASSSGGGRPGNTIYFGEGSWLTVV.

CDR3 coding DNA: TGTGCCAGTAGTACTACCGAAGGGACAGTGAACACTGAAGCTTTCTTT. It encodes CASSTTEGTVNTEAFF. The V and J genes are TRBV19 and TRBJ1-1; 7 bases map to TRBD1. The trim removed 4 bases at V and 0 bases at J, leaving 8 bases unmatched. Germline assignment: CDR1 LNHDA and CDR2 SQIVND (reference sequence). The CDR3 is 16 amino acids. The variable domain in full, completed from reference TRBV19 and TRBJ1-1, reads DGGITQSPKYLFRKEGQNVTLSCEQNLNHDAMYWYRQDPGQGLRLIYYSQIVNDFQKGDIAEGYSVSREKKESFPLTVTSAQKNPTAFYLCASSTTEGTVNTEAFFGQGTRLTVV.

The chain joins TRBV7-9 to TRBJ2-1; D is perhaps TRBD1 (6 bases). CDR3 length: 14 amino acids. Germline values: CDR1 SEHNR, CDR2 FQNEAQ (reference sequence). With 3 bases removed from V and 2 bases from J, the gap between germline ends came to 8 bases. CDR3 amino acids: CASSFSGAYNEQFF. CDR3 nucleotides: TGTGCCAGCAGCTTTTCAGGGGCCTACAATGAGCAGTTCTTC.

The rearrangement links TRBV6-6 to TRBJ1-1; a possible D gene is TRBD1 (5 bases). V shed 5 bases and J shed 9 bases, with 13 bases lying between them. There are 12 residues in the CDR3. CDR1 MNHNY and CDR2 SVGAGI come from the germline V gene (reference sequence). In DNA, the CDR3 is TGTGCCAGCAGTCCCCTAGGGGAAAAAGCTTTCTTT. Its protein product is CASSPLGEKAFF.

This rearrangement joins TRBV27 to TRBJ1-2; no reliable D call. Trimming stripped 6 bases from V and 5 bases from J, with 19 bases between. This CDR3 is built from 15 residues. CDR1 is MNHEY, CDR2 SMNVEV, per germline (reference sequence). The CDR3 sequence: CASSRAGSKIYGYTF. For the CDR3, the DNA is TGTGCCAGCAGCCGAGCGGGCAGTAAAATTTATGGCTACACCTTC.

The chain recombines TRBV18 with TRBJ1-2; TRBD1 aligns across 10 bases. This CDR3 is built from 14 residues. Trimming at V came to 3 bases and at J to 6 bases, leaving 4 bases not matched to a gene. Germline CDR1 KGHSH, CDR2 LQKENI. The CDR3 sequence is CASSPRTGGDGYTF. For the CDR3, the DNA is TGTGCCAGCTCACCTCGGACAGGGGGAGATGGCTACACCTTC.

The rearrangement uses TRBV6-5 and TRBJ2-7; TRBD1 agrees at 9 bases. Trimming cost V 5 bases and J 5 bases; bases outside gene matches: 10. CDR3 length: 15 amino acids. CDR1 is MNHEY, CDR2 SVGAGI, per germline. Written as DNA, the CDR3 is TGTGCCAGCAGTCTCGCCGGGACAGGGAGCGACGAGCAGTACTTC. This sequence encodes CASSLAGTGSDEQYF.

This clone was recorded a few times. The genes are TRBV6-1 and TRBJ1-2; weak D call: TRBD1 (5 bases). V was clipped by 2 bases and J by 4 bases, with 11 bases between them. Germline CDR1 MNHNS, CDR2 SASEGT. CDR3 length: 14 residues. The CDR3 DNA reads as TGTGCCAGCAGTGAAAGTCGGACAAGCTATGGCTACACCTTC. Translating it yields CASSESRTSYGYTF.

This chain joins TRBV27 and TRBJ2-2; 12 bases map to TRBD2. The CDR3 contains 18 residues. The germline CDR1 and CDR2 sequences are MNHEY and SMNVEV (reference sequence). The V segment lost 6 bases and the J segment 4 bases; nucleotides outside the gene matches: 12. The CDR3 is CASRAPLAGGPITGELFF. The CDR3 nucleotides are TGTGCCAGCAGGGCCCCCCTAGCGGGGGGGCCGATCACCGGGGAGCTGTTTTTT.

This chain's CDR3 is CASSLIPDRGTGELFF. CDR3 DNA: TGTGCCAGCAGCTTAATCCCGGACAGGGGTACCGGGGAGCTGTTTTTT. The chain combines TRBV7-9 with TRBJ2-2; 9 nucleotides match TRBD1. With 2 bases clipped from V and 5 bases from J, the junction kept 6 bases outside the gene matches. There are 16 residues in the CDR3. The germline V gene encodes CDR1 SEHNR and CDR2 FQNEAQ (reference sequence).

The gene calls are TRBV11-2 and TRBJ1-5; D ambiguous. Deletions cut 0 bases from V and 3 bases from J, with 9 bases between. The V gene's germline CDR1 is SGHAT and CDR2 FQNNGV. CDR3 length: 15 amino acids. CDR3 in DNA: TGTGCCAGCAGCTTAGATAGAGGGTTCAATCAGCCCCAGCATTTT. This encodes CASSLDRGFNQPQHF. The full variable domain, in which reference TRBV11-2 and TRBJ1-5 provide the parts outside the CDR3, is EAGVAQSPRYKIIEKRQSVAFWCNPISGHATLYWYQQILGQGPKLLIQFQNNGVVDDSQLPKDRFSAERLKGVDSTLKIQPAKLEDSAVYLCASSLDRGFNQPQHFGDGTRLSIL.

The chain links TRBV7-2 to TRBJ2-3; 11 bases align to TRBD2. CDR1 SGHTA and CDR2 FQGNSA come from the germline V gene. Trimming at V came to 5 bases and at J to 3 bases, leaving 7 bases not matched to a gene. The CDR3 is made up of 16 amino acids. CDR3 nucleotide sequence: TGTGCCAGCAGCCGACTAGCGGGGCTTAGTACAGATACGCAGTATTTT. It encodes CASSRLAGLSTDTQYF.

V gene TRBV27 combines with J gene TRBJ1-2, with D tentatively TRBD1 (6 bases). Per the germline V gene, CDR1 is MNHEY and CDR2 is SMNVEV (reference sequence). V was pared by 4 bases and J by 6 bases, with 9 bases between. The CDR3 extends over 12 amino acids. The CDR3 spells CASSSHRDGYTF. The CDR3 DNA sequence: TGTGCCAGCAGTTCTCACAGGGATGGCTACACCTTC.

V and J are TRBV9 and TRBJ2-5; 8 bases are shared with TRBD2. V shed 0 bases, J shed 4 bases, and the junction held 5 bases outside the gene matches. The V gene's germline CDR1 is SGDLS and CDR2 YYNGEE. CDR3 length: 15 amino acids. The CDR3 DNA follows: TGTGCCAGCAGCGTAGGAGGGACTAGAGGAGAGACCCAGTACTTC. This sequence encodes CASSVGGTRGETQYF.

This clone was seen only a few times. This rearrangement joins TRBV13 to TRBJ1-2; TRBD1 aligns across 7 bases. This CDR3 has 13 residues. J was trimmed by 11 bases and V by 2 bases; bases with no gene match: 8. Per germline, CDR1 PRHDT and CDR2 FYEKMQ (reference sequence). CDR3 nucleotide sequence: TGTGCCAGCAGCTTATACGACAGGGTGAGATACACCTTC. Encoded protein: CASSLYDRVRYTF.

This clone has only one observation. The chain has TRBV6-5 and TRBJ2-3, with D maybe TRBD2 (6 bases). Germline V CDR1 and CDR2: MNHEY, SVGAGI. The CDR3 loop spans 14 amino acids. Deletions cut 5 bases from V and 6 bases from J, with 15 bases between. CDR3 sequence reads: CASSPSGGEDTQYF. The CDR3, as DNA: TGTGCCAGCAGTCCCTCAGGAGGGGAGGATACGCAGTATTTT.

DNA of the CDR3: TGTGCCAGCAGTGAGGCCCAGAACACCGGGGAGCTGTTTTTT. Translated, it gives CASSEAQNTGELFF. The chain couples TRBV2 to TRBJ2-2; D call uncertain. Germline assignment: CDR1 SNHLY and CDR2 FYNNEI. V was shortened by 3 bases and J by 1 base, with 6 bases between the two germline ends. The CDR3 is 14 amino acids.

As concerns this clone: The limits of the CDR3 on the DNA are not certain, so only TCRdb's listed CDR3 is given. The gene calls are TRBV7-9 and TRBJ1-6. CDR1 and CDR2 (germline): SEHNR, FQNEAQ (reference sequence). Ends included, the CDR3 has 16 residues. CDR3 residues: CSSSFLGEFGEGPLHF.

The chain's CDR3 is CASSLDRGGYEQYF. The CDR3 DNA reads as TGCGCCAGCAGCTTGGACAGGGGAGGCTACGAGCAGTACTTC. The gene calls are TRBV5-1 and TRBJ2-7, with a tentative D call TRBD1 (7 bases). Germline values: CDR1 SGHRS, CDR2 YFSETQ. The CDR3 contains 14 residues. Trimming took off 0 bases at V and 3 bases at J, with 10 bases between the two ends.

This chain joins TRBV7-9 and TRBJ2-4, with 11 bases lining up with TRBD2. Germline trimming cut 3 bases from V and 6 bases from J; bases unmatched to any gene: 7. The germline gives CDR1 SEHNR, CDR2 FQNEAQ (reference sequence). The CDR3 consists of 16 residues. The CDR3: CASSFSGGAGGNIQYF. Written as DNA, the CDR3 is TGTGCCAGCAGCTTTAGCGGGGGGGCCGGAGGAAACATTCAGTACTTC.